These 3 T cell receptor beta chains originate from one sample sequenced in a study of monozygotic twins with inflammatory bowel disease. No DNA is given; TCRdb re-called the 5' RACE reads and lists each CDR3 protein once. The listing records 300,000 to 400,000 distinct CDR3 sequences. Specimen: blood. The receptors originated from a human donor with ulcerative colitis or Crohn's disease, or a healthy co-twin of an affected twin (not recorded which).

V usage is TRBV19 and J usage is TRBJ2-2. Per the germline V gene, CDR1 is LNHDA and CDR2 is SQIVND (reference sequence). This CDR3 comprises 14 residues. The CDR3 spells CASSINSYTGELFF.

The chain has TRBV7-9 and TRBJ2-1; TCRdb picks TRBD1, but there is no DNA to check that call. CDR3 length: 14 amino acids. CDR1 is SEHNR and CDR2 is FQNEAQ in the germline V gene (reference sequence). CDR3 amino acids: CASRGDSLSWEQFF.

This chain links TRBV14 with TRBJ1-1. Germline V gives CDR1 SGHDN, CDR2 FVKESK. The CDR3 extends over 14 amino acids. This CDR3 reads CASSHRGINTEAFF.